Shown below are 27 T cell receptor beta chains from a single sample sequenced in a study of blood T cell repertoires in COVID-19. The table came from immunoSEQ multiplex PCR; TCRdb's copy has only in-frame clones and leaves some out. The sample carries some 150,000 clones, approximately 90% recorded once. Sequences were obtained from peripheral blood. These receptors all come from an older woman with acute or convalescent COVID-19.

The chain joins TRBV14 to TRBJ1-4, with 7 bases that match TRBD1. CDR1 SGHDN and CDR2 FVKESK come from the germline V gene. V shed 6 bases, J shed 4 bases, and the junction held 8 bases outside the gene matches. This CDR3 region has 15 residues. This CDR3 is CASSLLTGFNEKLFF. The CDR3 DNA reads as TGTGCCAGCAGTCTGTTGACAGGGTTTAATGAAAAACTGTTTTTT.

The table lists this clone with a few counts. CDR3 protein: CASSFAGKQPQHF. As DNA, the CDR3 is TGTGCCAGCAGCTTCGCGGGAAAACAGCCCCAGCATTTT. The rearrangement uses TRBV5-6 and TRBJ1-5, with D unresolved. The CDR3 spans 13 residues. The V gene lost 2 bases and the J gene lost 7 bases, with 10 bases spanning the gap. The germline gives CDR1 SGHDT, CDR2 YYEEEE.

This chain joins TRBV18 and TRBJ1-3; 11 positions match TRBD1. This CDR3 comprises 15 residues. CDR1 and CDR2 from the germline V gene are KGHSH and LQKENI. The J segment lost 6 bases and the V segment lost 5 bases, leaving 6 bases of the junction unmatched. The CDR3 here is CASSAGTGGENTIYF. Written as DNA, the CDR3 is TGTGCCAGCTCAGCCGGGACAGGGGGAGAAAACACCATATATTTT.

The J gene is TRBJ1-1, the V gene TRBV6-5; D not certain. In germline, CDR1 is MNHEY, CDR2 SVGAGI. The germline V and J ends were trimmed by 0 bases and 0 bases, with 8 bases remaining between them. The CDR3 is 15 residues long. CDR3 in amino acids: CASSYSWELNTEAFF. The CDR3 DNA reads as TGTGCCAGCAGTTACTCATGGGAGTTGAACACTGAAGCTTTCTTT.

The chain couples TRBV2 to TRBJ1-3; D call uncertain. This CDR3 has 13 amino acids. V was pared by 4 bases and J by 4 bases, with 8 bases between. The germline V gene has CDR1 SNHLY and CDR2 FYNNEI. CDR3 sequence reads: CASSAQMGNTIYF. CDR3 coding DNA: TGTGCCAGCAGTGCTCAGATGGGAAACACCATATATTTT. Full variable domain (remainder filled in from reference TRBV2 and TRBJ1-3): EPEVTQTPSHQVTQMGQEVILRCVPISNHLYFYWYRQILGQKVEFLVSFYNNEISEKSEIFDDQFSVERPDGSNFTLKIRSTKLEDSAMYFCASSAQMGNTIYFGEGSWLTVV.

V and J are TRBV5-4 and TRBJ2-5; 12 nucleotides agree with TRBD2. The CDR3 extends over 19 amino acids. V shed 1 base and J 2 bases; nucleotides not matched to a gene: 12. Germline CDR1 reads SGHNT; CDR2 reads YYREEE (reference sequence). The CDR3 sequence is CASSLSSGGGIGRQETQYF. Here the CDR3 DNA reads TGTGCCAGCAGCTTGTCTAGCGGGGGGGGAATCGGTAGGCAAGAGACCCAGTACTTC.

The rearrangement uses TRBV3-1 (or the pseudogene TRBV3-2) and TRBJ1-3, with TRBD1 matching over 9 bases. V trimming: 2 bases; J trimming: 4 bases; junction bases outside the gene matches: 6. The germline V gene encodes CDR1 LGHDT and CDR2 YNNKEL (reference sequence). The CDR3 is 16 amino acids. CDR3 sequence: CASSQRRQGVGNTIYF. In DNA, the CDR3 is TGTGCCAGCAGCCAAAGACGACAGGGGGTGGGAAACACCATATATTTT.

The gene calls are TRBV7-6 and TRBJ2-1, with D maybe TRBD1 (5 bases). V lost 2 bases and J lost 8, with 13 bases in between. The CDR3 consists of 14 residues. Per the germline V gene, CDR1 is SGHVS and CDR2 is FNYEAQ. CDR3 coding DNA: TGTGCCAGCAGCTTATCCGTCCAGGGCGATGAGCAGTTCTTC. This codes for CASSLSVQGDEQFF.

Here the CDR3 reads CASSPGGGGARTGELFF. The CDR3 nucleotides read TGCGCCAGCAGCCCGGGCGGCGGGGGGGCCAGAACCGGGGAGCTGTTTTTT. The chain joins TRBV5-1 to TRBJ2-2, with TRBD2 identical over 9 bases. Germline CDR1 reads SGHRS; CDR2 reads YFSETQ. The CDR3 runs 17 residues. The trim removed 4 bases at V and 5 bases at J, leaving 12 bases unmatched.

This clone was picked up one time. The chain carries TRBV7-6 and TRBJ2-5, with a possible D match to TRBD2 (5 bases). The germline V gene has CDR1 SGHVS and CDR2 FNYEAQ. The germline V and J ends were trimmed by 5 bases and 1 base, with 17 bases remaining between them. The CDR3 loop spans 16 amino acids. The DNA for the CDR3 is TGTGCCAGCAGCCCTGGTTCGCGGGCAACCCAAGAGACCCAGTACTTC. This translates into CASSPGSRATQETQYF.

The V and J genes are TRBV30 and TRBJ2-3; D is undetermined. There are 18 residues in the CDR3. Germline V CDR1 and CDR2: GTSNPN, SVGIG (reference sequence). V gave up 1 base and J gave up 6 bases, with 26 bases separating them. In DNA form, the CDR3 reads TGTGCCTGGAGTGCAAACTACATTAATCGGATCAGCGTGGATACGCAGTATTTT. Protein sequence: CAWSANYINRISVDTQYF.

CDR3 protein: CASSLSGGGETQYF. The CDR3 nucleotides read TGTGCCAGCAGCTTAAGTGGGGGGGGAGAGACCCAGTACTTC. The V and J genes are TRBV11-2 and TRBJ2-5; 7 bases are shared with TRBD2. CDR3 length equals 14 residues. With V trimmed by 2 bases and J by 4 bases, 4 bases remained unmatched. The germline V gene has CDR1 SGHAT and CDR2 FQNNGV.

The V gene is TRBV18, the J gene TRBJ1-2; D perhaps matches TRBD1 (6 bases). CDR3 length: 13 amino acids. Germline-derived CDR1 and CDR2 are KGHSH and LQKENI. V dropped 3 bases and J dropped 5 bases, with 10 bases sitting between them. The CDR3 region is CASSPDRKYGYTF. The CDR3 DNA reads TGTGCCAGCTCACCCGACAGGAAATATGGCTACACCTTC.

The V gene is TRBV7-9, the J gene TRBJ1-1; 8 bases line up with TRBD1. The V gene end was trimmed by 3 bases and the J gene end by 7 bases; junction bases not matched to a gene: 13. This CDR3 has 16 residues. The V gene's germline CDR1 is SEHNR and CDR2 FQNEAQ (reference sequence). The CDR3 DNA follows: TGTGCCAGCAGCTTTCCTCTACAGGGGGGCGACGGTGAAGCTTTCTTT. Protein sequence: CASSFPLQGGDGEAFF.

The sample holds one count of this clone. The same CDR3 arises from other DNA sequences in this sample as well. The chain is built from TRBV12-3 or TRBV12-4 and TRBJ2-5; no firm D call. The CDR3 extends over 11 amino acids. Trimming stripped 4 bases from V and 5 bases from J, with 5 bases between. The CDR3 reads CASSSRETQYF. The CDR3 nucleotides are TGTGCCAGCAGTTCCCGGGAGACCCAGTACTTC.

This clone occurred once. This chain links TRBV19 with TRBJ1-2, with a tentative D call TRBD1 (5 bases). The length of the CDR3 is 11 residues. Germline assignment: CDR1 LNHDA and CDR2 SQIVND (reference sequence). Written as DNA, the CDR3 is TGTGGGACGGGGGTAGGAATCGGCTACACCTTC. Its protein is CGTGVGIGYTF. Based on the CDR3 plus reference TRBV19 and TRBJ1-2, the full variable domain is DGGITQSPKYLFRKEGQNVTLSCEQNLNHDAMYWYRQDPGQGLRLIYYSQIVNDFQKGDIAEGYSVSREKKESFPLTVTSAQKNPTAFYLCGTGVGIGYTFGSGTRLTVV.

V and J are TRBV29-1 and TRBJ2-1, with 7 nucleotides matching TRBD1. This CDR3 region has 12 residues. Per germline, CDR1 SQVTM and CDR2 ANQGSEA. The junction had 3 bases not matched to a gene; V was cut back by 3 bases and J by 7 bases. CDR3 protein: CSVETGFNEQFF. As DNA, the CDR3 is TGCAGCGTTGAGACAGGGTTTAATGAGCAGTTCTTC.

This clone showed up just once. The chain recombines TRBV18 with TRBJ1-4; D perhaps matches TRBD1 (6 bases). CDR1 is KGHSH, CDR2 LQKENI, per germline. Trimming shortened V by 1 base and J by 0 bases, and 15 bases separated the two germline ends. This CDR3 region has 18 residues. CDR3 sequence reads: CASSPQTGHVATNEKLFF. CDR3 nucleotide sequence: TGTGCCAGCTCACCACAAACAGGGCACGTTGCAACTAATGAAAAACTGTTTTTT. Full variable domain (rest looked up from reference TRBV18 and TRBJ1-4): NAGVMQNPRHLVRRRGQEARLRCSPMKGHSHVYWYRQLPEEGLKFMVYLQKENIIDESGMPKERFSAEFPKEGPSILRIQQVVRGDSAAYFCASSPQTGHVATNEKLFFGSGTQLSVL.

The rearrangement joins TRBV7-9 to TRBJ2-2; the D gene is possibly TRBD2 (7 bases). The CDR3 extends over 17 amino acids. V was cut by 5 bases and J by 4 bases, with 20 bases left in between. Germline V lookup: CDR1 SEHNR, CDR2 FQNEAQ (reference sequence). The CDR3 coding sequence is TGTGCCAGCAGCCGCCGGGGAGCGGGGACATCCACCGGGGAGCTGTTTTTT. Its protein product is CASSRRGAGTSTGELFF.

CDR3 coding DNA: TGTGCCAGCCTTAGGACCCGTGGGACTAGCGGGGCTCAGGCCGGGGAGCTGTTTTTT. It translates to CASLRTRGTSGAQAGELFF. The chain combines TRBV2 with TRBJ2-2; 13 positions match TRBD2. CDR1 SNHLY and CDR2 FYNNEI come from the germline V gene. V was pared by 8 bases and J by 6 bases, with 18 bases of the junction left unmatched. CDR3 length: 19 amino acids.

This chain uses TRBV27 with TRBJ1-5; D gene uncertain. Germline-derived CDR1 and CDR2 are MNHEY and SMNVEV (reference sequence). Trimming cost V 2 bases and J 0 bases, with 11 bases left between them. The CDR3 spans 16 residues. The CDR3 protein is CASSLDPAGSNQPQHF. The CDR3 DNA is TGTGCCAGCAGTTTAGACCCGGCGGGTAGCAATCAGCCCCAGCATTTT.

This chain links TRBV19 with TRBJ2-1; a weak D match, TRBD1 (6 bases). The CDR3 spans 17 residues. Trimming took off 6 bases at V and 5 bases at J, with 23 bases between the two ends. Per germline, CDR1 LNHDA and CDR2 SQIVND (reference sequence). The CDR3 reads CASRPLGAYHGDNEQFF. The DNA for the CDR3 is TGTGCCAGTAGGCCCTTGGGGGCCTATCATGGGGACAATGAGCAGTTCTTC.

J is TRBJ1-2 and V is TRBV28; D gene ambiguous. This CDR3 region has 14 residues. Trimming took off 2 bases at V and 4 bases at J, with 11 bases between the two ends. Germline V lookup: CDR1 MDHEN, CDR2 SYDVKM. CDR3 coding DNA: TGTGCCAGCAGTTTAAGCCGAATAGTCTATGGCTACACCTTC. The encoded protein is CASSLSRIVYGYTF.

This clone was seen just once. The chain is built from TRBV7-2 and TRBJ1-3; D is ambiguous. The germline V gene has CDR1 SGHTA and CDR2 FQGNSA. This CDR3 is 12 amino acids long. The V and J ends lost 6 bases and 4 bases respectively, with 7 bases between them. Written as DNA, the CDR3 is TGTGCCAGCAGATATTTCGGAAACACCATATATTTT. Translation gives CASRYFGNTIYF.

The chain is built from TRBV19 and TRBJ1-1, with D possibly matching TRBD1 (5 bases). CDR3 size: 15 residues. CDR1 LNHDA and CDR2 SQIVND come from the germline V gene (reference sequence). Trimming took 1 base from V and 1 from J, leaving 10 bases between them. As DNA, the CDR3 is TGTGCCAGTAGTATAGGGGGACTGACGAACACTGAAGCTTTCTTT. It is translated as CASSIGGLTNTEAFF.

The rearrangement uses TRBV3-1 (or the pseudogene TRBV3-2) and TRBJ2-1; 9 bases match TRBD2. The germline V gene has CDR1 LGHDT and CDR2 YNNKEL (reference sequence). V shed 3 bases and J 7 bases; nucleotides not matched to a gene: 4. This CDR3 has 14 amino acids. CDR3 DNA: TGTGCCAGCAGCCACAGGACTAGCGTGAATGAGCAGTTCTTC. It encodes CASSHRTSVNEQFF.

V and J are TRBV6-5 and TRBJ2-1; 9 bases fit TRBD2. This CDR3 is 16 amino acids long. J was trimmed by 8 bases and V by 1 base; bases with no gene match: 9. Per the germline V gene, CDR1 is MNHEY and CDR2 is SVGAGI. The CDR3 here is CASSYYGGGAGYEQFF. The CDR3 nucleotides are TGTGCCAGCAGTTACTACGGCGGGGGGGCCGGCTATGAGCAGTTCTTC.